This T cell receptor (beta chain) was observed in a study of CD8 T cell repertoires and HIV-1 epitope variants. The wider study: 1M T cells were kept uncultured as a baseline.

As regards this clone: The antigen remains unidentified.

The length of the CDR3 is 12 residues. Deletions cut 6 bases from V and 1 base from J, with 7 bases between. The V gene's germline CDR1 is LNHDA and CDR2 SQIVND (reference sequence). Findings of the study overall: Nef KF9 drew several clonotypes and HW9 one, without TAALDMSHF responses.

Produced via immunoSEQ multiplex PCR; TCRdb's table is partial and in-frame only. The table lists about 95,000 clones, more than 65% of them singletons. The rearrangement joins TRBV19 to TRBJ2-7; D remains ambiguous. This receptor was identified in a male donor with HIV. Input material: uncultured baseline CD8+ T cells from peripheral blood mononuclear cells (PBMCs). CDR3 sequence (DNA): TGTGCCAGTAGAGCACAGTCCTACGAGCAGTACTTC. Its translation is CASRAQSYEQYF.